The entry below describes one T cell receptor beta chain. Its target is unknown. All TRB cDNA libraries came from 5' RACE performed with UMI labels. TCRdb re-called the 5' RACE reads, yielding one record per CDR3 amino acid sequence without DNA. This listing includes about 84,000 distinct CDR3 sequences. This sample was included in a study of CXCR3-negative and CXCR3-positive naive CD8 T cells. The wider study: The TRB read total, about 135 million, broke down to about 1.5 +/- 0.3 million reads per library. Points from the study as a whole: Cryopreserved cells showed partially decreased CXCR3 expression, and most assays used fresh PBMCs. Both naive subsets, CXCR3-negative and CXCR3-positive, displayed similar TRBV-TRBJ usage, unlike memory cells. Naive CXCR3-positive cells had TRB CDR3s more hydrophobic than those of CXCR3-negative naive cells.

The CDR3 runs 17 residues. Per the germline V gene, CDR1 is LNHNV and CDR2 is YYDKDF (reference sequence). The sample taken for sequencing was naive CXCR3+ CD8+ T cells from blood. Documented subset: CD45RO-CCR7+CD27+CD95- naive CD8+ T cells expressing CXCR3 (TNR3+). The rearrangement uses TRBV15 and TRBJ2-3; the D gene TCRdb calls, TRBD2, cannot be checked with no DNA. The source is a human donor in good health. Some clones in this sample may be carry-over from other donors' samples. CDR3 protein: CATIDQRGVVTSDTQYF. Complete variable domain (other parts from reference TRBV15 and TRBJ2-3): DAMVIQNPRYQVTQFGKPVTLSCSQTLNHNVMYWYQQKSSQAPKLLFHYYDKDFNNEADTPDNFQSRRPNTSFCFLDIRSPGLGDTAMYLCATIDQRGVVTSDTQYFGPGTRLTVL.